Sequencing of this TCR beta chain was carried out in a study of blood T cell repertoires in COVID-19 (dated by TCRdb to about 2020). With respect to the entire study: Samples from collaborators originated in the United States, Italy and Spain and spanned both the acute and convalescent phases of COVID-19. The samples were drawn from two sources: the first 160 participants of the ongoing ImmuneRACE study, and 1,000 to 1,500 subjects contributed by 6 global collaborators. The repertoires were released in a freely available public database intended as a resource for research on the immune response to SARS-CoV-2. A de-identified subject ID, COVID-19 status, age in years and sex were almost always included in the sample metadata. Subjects who had been exposed to COVID-19, were actively infected with it, or had recovered from it provided the deeply sampled blood TCRbeta repertoires that made up the dataset. The prospective study material was composed of cDNA or gDNA derived from T cells, B-cell-depleted T cells, or PBMCs. Where HLA class I and class II types were available, the types were taken from metadata supplied by the sample provider, not from assay-based typing.

The immunoSEQ Assay, a bias-controlled multiplex PCR, was used to amplify TCRbeta CDR3 regions from genomic DNA. Turning to the authors' computational methods: The number of nucleated cells in each sample was estimated from the amplification of reference gene primers within the assay. Sequence reads were collapsed and filtered to measure the absolute abundance of every unique TCRbeta CDR3 rearrangement. For each sample, productive Simpson clonality was calculated by taking the square root of Simpson's diversity index across productive rearrangements. The immuneACCESS repertoire file appears here via TCRdb, limited to in-frame rearrangements. These files lack a portion of the clones; in checked studies, under half of the deficit traces to unresolved V genes, and the cause of the others is not known. The V and J calls and clone size come from that table; D and trimming were worked out from the DNA. Recorded for this sample are approximately 300,000 clones; about 90% of them occurred a single time. Jointly, the top ten make up over 5% of the sample.

Here is what the overall study found, with its caveats: How much clinical and demographic metadata was included differed by source and by participant, and the metadata was provided uncurated.

In Seattle, one collaborating source enrolled patients while the infection was active and tracked those patients longitudinally over the course of disease. Collaborating institutions collected whole blood in K2EDTA tubes following their own protocols. Collaborator samples were shipped for TCRbeta analysis as frozen whole blood, isolated PBMCs, or DNA extracted from either sample type. Notes on this clone: Its antigen is not yet known. No quality values exist for individual bases; no much larger clone is one base distant.

The sample comprised peripheral blood. This clonotype was sampled from a woman in her forties or fifties with COVID-19, enrolled during active disease.

The sequence in DNA is TGTGCCTGGAGTGACCTAATCGGGGGTCAGCCCCAGCATTTT. This translates into CAWSDLIGGQPQHF. Recombination linked TRBV30 to TRBJ1-5, and TRBD1 may be the D gene, going by 5 matching bases. From the cysteine through the phenylalanine, the CDR3 covers 14 amino acids. The read is trimmed to its CDR3 DNA, 42 bases read in frame from base 1. CDR1 and CDR2 (GTSNPN, SVGIG) derive from the germline V gene (reference sequence). V is reduced by 1 base and J by 6 bases, leaving a spacing of 13 bases between them.